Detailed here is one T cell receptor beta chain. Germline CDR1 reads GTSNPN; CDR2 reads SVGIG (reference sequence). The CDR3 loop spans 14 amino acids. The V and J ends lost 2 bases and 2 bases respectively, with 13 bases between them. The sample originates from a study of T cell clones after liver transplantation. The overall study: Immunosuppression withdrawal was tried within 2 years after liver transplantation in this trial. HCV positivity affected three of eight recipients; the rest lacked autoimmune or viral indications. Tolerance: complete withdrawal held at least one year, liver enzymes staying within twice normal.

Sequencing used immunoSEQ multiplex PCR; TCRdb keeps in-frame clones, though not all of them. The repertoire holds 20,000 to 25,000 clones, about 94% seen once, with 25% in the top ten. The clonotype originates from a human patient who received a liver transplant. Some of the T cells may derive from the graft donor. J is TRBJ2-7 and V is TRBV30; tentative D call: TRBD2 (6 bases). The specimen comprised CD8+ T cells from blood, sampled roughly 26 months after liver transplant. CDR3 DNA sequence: TGTGCCTGGAGTCTTCGAGCGGGCCCCTACGAGCAGTACTTC. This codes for CAWSLRAGPYEQYF.